The 25 T cell receptor beta chains in this list originate from one sample, sequenced in a study of blood T cell repertoires in COVID-19. Using immunoSEQ multiplex PCR, the repertoire was profiled, and TCRdb retains in-frame clones only, with some absent. The sample comprises 50,000 to 60,000 clones, about nine tenths of which are singletons, and around 3.4% rests with the top ten. The sample comprised peripheral blood. These receptor sequences come from a man in his forties with COVID-19, enrolled during active disease.

The V gene is TRBV14, the J gene TRBJ2-3, with D perhaps TRBD2 (6 bases). The CDR3 loop spans 16 amino acids. Trimming shortened V by 1 base and J by 5 bases, and 16 bases separated the two germline ends. CDR1 and CDR2 from the germline V gene are SGHDN and FVKESK. CDR3 sequence reads: CASSQAGDWKLDTQYF. CDR3 DNA: TGTGCCAGCAGCCAAGCCGGGGACTGGAAGTTAGATACGCAGTATTTT.

The chain employs TRBV29-1 and TRBJ2-1; D ambiguous. V was trimmed by 2 bases and J by 9 bases, leaving 11 bases between them. This CDR3 comprises 12 residues. Germline V gene data show CDR1 as SQVTM and CDR2 as ANQGSEA. CDR3 loop: CSVEHGTGEQFF. In DNA, the CDR3 is TGCAGCGTTGAACATGGTACGGGTGAGCAGTTCTTC.

V usage is TRBV29-1 and J usage is TRBJ2-5; weak D call: TRBD1 (5 bases). CDR1 SQVTM and CDR2 ANQGSEA come from the germline V gene. The CDR3 is 13 residues long. V lost 0 bases, J lost 6 bases, and 11 bases lay in between. The CDR3 DNA sequence: TGCAGCGTTGAAGACCCAGGGCCTCAGACCCAGTACTTC. Amino acid sequence: CSVEDPGPQTQYF. The full variable domain, completed using reference TRBV29-1 and TRBJ2-5, is SAVISQKPSRDICQRGTSLTIQCQVDSQVTMMFWYRQQPGQSLTLIATANQGSEATYESGFVIDKFPISRPNLTFSTLTVSNMSPEDSSIYLCSVEDPGPQTQYFGPGTRLLVL.

This chain uses TRBV3-1 (or the pseudogene TRBV3-2) with TRBJ2-1, with TRBD2 matching 9 bases. Germline trimming cut 4 bases from V and 4 bases from J; bases unmatched to any gene: 20. The length of the CDR3 is 20 residues. The V gene's germline CDR1 is LGHDT and CDR2 YNNKEL (reference sequence). CDR3 DNA: TGTGCCAGCAGCCTCCTGATCAACCCAAGGAGACTAGCGGCATACAATGAGCAGTTCTTC. It encodes CASSLLINPRRLAAYNEQFF.

This chain uses TRBV6-5 with TRBJ1-2, with 7 bases aligning to TRBD1. The junction had 6 bases not matched to a gene; V was cut back by 4 bases and J by 7 bases. Germline CDR1 reads MNHEY; CDR2 reads SVGAGI. This CDR3 has 13 amino acids. The CDR3, as DNA: TGTGCCAGCAGTTTGACAGGGAACGGTGGCTACACCTTC. Amino acid sequence: CASSLTGNGGYTF.

The chain has TRBV11-3 and TRBJ2-1; 10 bases agree with TRBD2. From germline, CDR1 is SGHNT and CDR2 YENEEA. The CDR3 spans 13 residues. Trimming cost V 5 bases and J 8 bases; bases outside gene matches: 3. The DNA of the CDR3 is TGTGCCAGCAGCCGAGCGGGAGGGGATGAGCAGTTCTTC. It encodes CASSRAGGDEQFF.

The V and J genes are TRBV30 and TRBJ2-1, with TRBD1 identical over 10 bases. Germline CDR1 and CDR2: GTSNPN and SVGIG (reference sequence). The CDR3 is made up of 16 amino acids. V lost 3 bases and J lost 7; bases outside the gene matches: 12. The CDR3: CAWSARRQGAGNEQFF. The CDR3 DNA sequence: TGTGCCTGGAGCGCCCGTAGACAGGGGGCAGGGAATGAGCAGTTCTTC.

The rearrangement uses TRBV2 and TRBJ2-1; 9 bases agree with TRBD1. The CDR3 runs 16 residues. From germline, CDR1 is SNHLY and CDR2 FYNNEI. The V segment lost 7 bases and the J segment 0 bases; nucleotides outside the gene matches: 7. The CDR3 is CASNLGTGSSYNEQFF. In DNA, the CDR3 is TGTGCCAGCAACCTCGGGACAGGGAGCTCCTACAATGAGCAGTTCTTC. The full variable domain, in which reference TRBV2 and TRBJ2-1 provide the parts outside the CDR3, is EPEVTQTPSHQVTQMGQEVILRCVPISNHLYFYWYRQILGQKVEFLVSFYNNEISEKSEIFDDQFSVERPDGSNFTLKIRSTKLEDSAMYFCASNLGTGSSYNEQFFGPGTRLTVL.

The genes are TRBV6-4 and TRBJ2-3; D uncertain. Germline V gene lookup returns CDR1 MRHNA and CDR2 SNTAGT. V was trimmed by 3 bases and J by 5 bases, leaving 9 bases between them. The CDR3 sequence is 13 residues long. In DNA form, the CDR3 reads TGTGCCAGCAGTGAAATAGCCGGAGATACGCAGTATTTT. It encodes CASSEIAGDTQYF.

The chain couples TRBV11-2 to TRBJ2-2; TRBD1 is a possible D gene (6 bases). CDR1 SGHAT and CDR2 FQNNGV come from the germline V gene. This CDR3 spans 14 amino acids. The V gene lost 4 bases and the J gene lost 3 bases, with 9 bases spanning the gap. CDR3 nucleotides: TGTGCCAGCAGCTCCCAGGGGTACACCGGGGAGCTGTTTTTT. Amino acid sequence: CASSSQGYTGELFF.

The chain carries TRBV28 and TRBJ1-2; no definite D call. V was cut by 3 bases and J by 7 bases, with 3 bases left in between. The length of the CDR3 is 10 residues. Germline values: CDR1 MDHEN, CDR2 SYDVKM. CDR3 loop: CASSFRGYTF. The CDR3 region has the DNA TGTGCCAGCAGTTTTCGTGGCTACACCTTC.

V gene TRBV28 combines with J gene TRBJ1-1, with 9 nucleotides matching TRBD1. Germline loops: CDR1 MDHEN, CDR2 SYDVKM. There are 16 residues in the CDR3. V lost 7 bases and J lost 5; bases outside the gene matches: 14. The CDR3 region is CASNAIGQGIWTEAFF. In DNA form, the CDR3 reads TGTGCCAGCAACGCAATCGGACAGGGGATATGGACTGAAGCTTTCTTT.

The V call is TRBV10-3, the J call TRBJ2-7; perhaps TRBD2 as D (5 bases). The CDR3 loop spans 16 amino acids. Germline V gene sequence: CDR1 ENHRY, CDR2 SYGVKD. V lost 2 bases, J lost 2 bases, and 16 bases lay in between. For the CDR3, the DNA is TGTGCCATCAGTGAGCCCTCACTAGGGCCTACCTACGAGCAGTACTTC. Protein product: CAISEPSLGPTYEQYF.

This chain connects TRBV5-1 to TRBJ2-7; possible D gene TRBD2, 5 bases. The V and J ends lost 2 bases and 6 bases respectively, with 9 bases between them. This CDR3 comprises 12 residues. The germline V gene encodes CDR1 SGHRS and CDR2 YFSETQ. CDR3: CASSFAGGEQYF. CDR3 in DNA: TGCGCCAGCAGCTTTGCGGGCGGCGAGCAGTACTTC.

The V gene is TRBV29-1, the J gene TRBJ1-5; TRBD1 aligns across 8 bases. Unmatched junction bases numbered 5, after V lost 6 bases and J lost 1 base. This CDR3 is built from 14 residues. The germline CDR1 and CDR2 sequences are SQVTM and ANQGSEA. The CDR3 protein is CSVLQGGSNQPQHF. CDR3 DNA: TGCAGCGTACTACAGGGGGGAAGCAATCAGCCCCAGCATTTT.

The DNA for the CDR3 is TGCAGCGTCACGGGACAGGGGGCCTACGAGCAGTACTTC. Translated: CSVTGQGAYEQYF. The chain links TRBV29-1 to TRBJ2-7; TRBD1 matches at 11 bases. V lost 6 bases to trimming and J lost 2 bases; unmatched junction nucleotides: 3. CDR3 length: 13 amino acids. Per germline, CDR1 SQVTM and CDR2 ANQGSEA.

The chain recombines TRBV2 with TRBJ1-2, with D hard to call. V dropped 3 bases and J dropped 8 bases, with 10 bases sitting between them. Germline CDR1 reads SNHLY; CDR2 reads FYNNEI. There are 12 residues in the CDR3. CDR3 DNA sequence: TGTGCCAGCAGTGACAGCGCCTGGGGCTACACCTTC. This gives the protein CASSDSAWGYTF.

This chain uses TRBV24-1 with TRBJ2-2, with 7 bases that match TRBD1. Germline V CDR1 and CDR2: KGHDR, SFDVKD. V was clipped by 7 bases and J by 7 bases; unmatched bases: 5. CDR3 length: 13 amino acids. CDR3 sequence (DNA): TGTGCCACCAGACCCGGACAGGACGGGGAGCTGTTTTTT. Residues: CATRPGQDGELFF.

The V call is TRBV27, the J call TRBJ1-2, with TRBD1 matching over 9 bases. Germline assignment: CDR1 MNHEY and CDR2 SMNVEV (reference sequence). Unmatched junction bases numbered 0, after V lost 6 bases and J lost 1 base. This CDR3 is built from 13 residues. The CDR3 bases are TGTGCCAGCAGGGGACAGGGTAACTATGGCTACACCTTC. Translation gives CASRGQGNYGYTF.

CDR3 region: CASSLGQGRQPQHF. DNA for the CDR3: TGTGCCAGCAGTTTGGGGCAGGGCCGACAGCCCCAGCATTTT. The V and J genes are TRBV28 and TRBJ1-5, with D perhaps TRBD1 (5 bases). This CDR3 is built from 14 residues. The V gene's germline CDR1 is MDHEN and CDR2 SYDVKM. Trimming cost V 3 bases and J 7 bases, with 13 bases left between them. Together with reference TRBV28 and TRBJ1-5, the CDR3 gives the full variable domain: DVKVTQSSRYLVKRTGEKVFLECVQDMDHENMFWYRQDPGLGLRLIYFSYDVKMKEKGDIPEGYSVSREKKERFSLILESASTNQTSMYLCASSLGQGRQPQHFGDGTRLSIL.

The J gene is TRBJ2-1, the V gene TRBV4-2, with D perhaps matching TRBD1 (6 bases). V lost 5 bases, J lost 7 bases, and 12 bases lay in between. Germline V gives CDR1 LGHNA, CDR2 YNFKEQ. The CDR3 extends over 13 amino acids. The CDR3 nucleotides are TGTGCCAGCAGCGAAGCAGGGGTAAATGAGCAGTTCTTC. As protein: CASSEAGVNEQFF.

This clone was counted ten times or more. The J gene is TRBJ2-3, the V gene TRBV13; D perhaps matches TRBD2 (6 bases). Germline CDR1 and CDR2: PRHDT and FYEKMQ (reference sequence). V was shortened by 3 bases and J by 4 bases, with 14 bases between the two germline ends. This CDR3 spans 15 amino acids. CDR3: CASSFRPGEADTQYF. CDR3 in DNA: TGTGCCAGCAGCTTCCGACCGGGGGAGGCAGATACGCAGTATTTT.

This clone qualifies as medium-sized. The genes are TRBV19 and TRBJ1-5, with TRBD1 identical over 7 bases. Per germline, CDR1 LNHDA and CDR2 SQIVND (reference sequence). The CDR3 consists of 14 residues. V lost 6 bases, J lost 0 bases, and 2 bases stayed unmatched. CDR3 protein: CASSPGGSNQPQHF. The CDR3 DNA reads TGTGCCAGTAGCCCAGGGGGTAGCAATCAGCCCCAGCATTTT.

The V and J genes are TRBV5-4 and TRBJ2-2; D possibly corresponds to TRBD2 (5 bases). Trimming took 0 bases from V and 4 from J, leaving 7 bases between them. The germline V gene has CDR1 SGHNT and CDR2 YYREEE (reference sequence). The CDR3 has 14 residues. The CDR3 here is CASSLVGSTGELFF. CDR3 nucleotides: TGTGCCAGCAGCTTGGTGGGGAGCACCGGGGAGCTGTTTTTT.

The chain uses TRBV7-9 and TRBJ2-1, with 8 nucleotides matching TRBD2. Trimming removed 5 bases from V and 8 bases from J; junction bases left unmatched: 14. This CDR3 region has 16 residues. Germline CDR1 SEHNR, CDR2 FQNEAQ (reference sequence). The CDR3 nucleotides are TGTGCCAGCAGCACCCGGGGTAGCGGGGAAGTGGATGAGCAGTTCTTC. This translates into CASSTRGSGEVDEQFF.